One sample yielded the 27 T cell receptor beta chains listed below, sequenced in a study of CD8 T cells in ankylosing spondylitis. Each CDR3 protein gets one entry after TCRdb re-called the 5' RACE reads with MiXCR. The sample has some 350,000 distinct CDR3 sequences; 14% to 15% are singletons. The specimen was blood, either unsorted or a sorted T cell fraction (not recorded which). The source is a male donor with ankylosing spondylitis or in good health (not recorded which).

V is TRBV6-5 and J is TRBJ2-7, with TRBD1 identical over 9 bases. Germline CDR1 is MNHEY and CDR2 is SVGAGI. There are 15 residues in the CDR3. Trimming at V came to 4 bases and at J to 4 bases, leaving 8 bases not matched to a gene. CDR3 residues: CASSWDGQGRYEQYF. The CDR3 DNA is TGTGCCAGCAGTTGGGACGGACAGGGGCGGTACGAGCAGTACTTC.

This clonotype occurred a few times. CDR3 region: CASSQALALRSYEQYF. The DNA for the CDR3 is TGTGCCAGCAGCCAAGCACTAGCGTTACGCTCCTACGAGCAGTACTTC. The chain links TRBV5-4 to TRBJ2-7; 7 bases agree with TRBD2. Trimming cost V 4 bases and J 0 bases; bases outside gene matches: 10. The CDR3 runs to 16 residues. CDR1 and CDR2 from the germline V gene are SGHNT and YYREEE (reference sequence).

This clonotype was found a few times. The CDR3 bases are TGCGCCAGCAGTTCAAAGAACGAGCAGTACTTC. Protein product: CASSSKNEQYF. The V gene is TRBV5-1, the J gene TRBJ2-7; D unclear. In germline, CDR1 is SGHRS, CDR2 YFSETQ. This CDR3 has 11 amino acids. Trimming shortened V by 5 bases and J by 5 bases, and 8 bases separated the two germline ends.

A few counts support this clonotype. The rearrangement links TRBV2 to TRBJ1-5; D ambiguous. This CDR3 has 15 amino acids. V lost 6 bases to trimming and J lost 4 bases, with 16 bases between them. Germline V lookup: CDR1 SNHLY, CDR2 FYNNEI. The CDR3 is CASRTRDRVNQPQHF. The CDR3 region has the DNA TGTGCCAGCAGGACCAGAGACCGGGTTAATCAGCCCCAGCATTTT.

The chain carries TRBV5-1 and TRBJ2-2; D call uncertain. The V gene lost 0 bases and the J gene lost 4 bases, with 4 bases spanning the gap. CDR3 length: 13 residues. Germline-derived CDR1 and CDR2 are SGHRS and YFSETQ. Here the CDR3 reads CASSLDFTGELFF. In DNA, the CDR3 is TGCGCCAGCAGCTTGGACTTCACCGGGGAGCTGTTTTTT.

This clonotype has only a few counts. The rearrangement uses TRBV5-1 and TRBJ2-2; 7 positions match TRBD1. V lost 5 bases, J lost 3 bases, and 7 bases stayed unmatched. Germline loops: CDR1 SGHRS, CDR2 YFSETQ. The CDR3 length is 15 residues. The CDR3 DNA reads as TGCGCCAGCAGACTTGACAGGGTCGACACCGGGGAGCTGTTTTTT. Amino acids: CASRLDRVDTGELFF. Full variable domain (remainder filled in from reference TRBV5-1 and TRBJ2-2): KAGVTQTPRYLIKTRGQQVTLSCSPISGHRSVSWYQQTPGQGLQFLFEYFSETQRNKGNFPGRFSGRQFSNSRSEMNVSTLELGDSALYLCASRLDRVDTGELFFGEGSRLTVL.

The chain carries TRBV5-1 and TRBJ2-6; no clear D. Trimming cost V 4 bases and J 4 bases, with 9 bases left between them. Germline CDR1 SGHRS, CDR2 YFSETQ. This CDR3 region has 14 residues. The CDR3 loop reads CASSGVSGANVLTF. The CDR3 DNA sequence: TGCGCCAGCAGCGGGGTGTCAGGGGCCAACGTCCTGACTTTC. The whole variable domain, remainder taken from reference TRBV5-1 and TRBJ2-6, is KAGVTQTPRYLIKTRGQQVTLSCSPISGHRSVSWYQQTPGQGLQFLFEYFSETQRNKGNFPGRFSGRQFSNSRSEMNVSTLELGDSALYLCASSGVSGANVLTFGAGSRLTVL.

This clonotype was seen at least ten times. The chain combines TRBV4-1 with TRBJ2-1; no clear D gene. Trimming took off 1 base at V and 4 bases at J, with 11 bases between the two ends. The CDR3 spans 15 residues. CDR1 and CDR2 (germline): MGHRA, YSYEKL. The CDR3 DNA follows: TGCGCCAGCAGCCAAGTACACATAGGATACAATGAGCAGTTCTTC. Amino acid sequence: CASSQVHIGYNEQFF.

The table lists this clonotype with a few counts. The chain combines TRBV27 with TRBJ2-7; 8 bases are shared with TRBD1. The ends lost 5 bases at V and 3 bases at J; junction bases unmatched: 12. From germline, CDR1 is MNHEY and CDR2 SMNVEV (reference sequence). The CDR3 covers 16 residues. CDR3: CASSLLGKTGDYEQYF. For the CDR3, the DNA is TGTGCCAGCAGTCTCCTAGGGAAGACAGGGGACTACGAGCAGTACTTC.

This CDR3 reads CASSPPVSYEQYF. In DNA, the CDR3 is TGTGCCAGCTCACCCCCGGTTTCCTACGAGCAGTACTTC. The V gene is TRBV18, the J gene TRBJ2-7; D remains unclear. Germline V gives CDR1 KGHSH, CDR2 LQKENI. V dropped 3 bases and J dropped 1 base, with 7 bases sitting between them. This CDR3 region has 13 residues.

The CDR3 DNA follows: TGCGCCAGCAGCTTCGAGGGTAACAATGAGCAGTTCTTC. Amino acid sequence: CASSFEGNNEQFF. The chain recombines TRBV5-1 with TRBJ2-1; a weak D match, TRBD2 (5 bases). V was cut by 2 bases and J by 5 bases, with 8 bases left in between. This CDR3 comprises 13 residues. CDR1 and CDR2 from the germline V gene are SGHRS and YFSETQ.

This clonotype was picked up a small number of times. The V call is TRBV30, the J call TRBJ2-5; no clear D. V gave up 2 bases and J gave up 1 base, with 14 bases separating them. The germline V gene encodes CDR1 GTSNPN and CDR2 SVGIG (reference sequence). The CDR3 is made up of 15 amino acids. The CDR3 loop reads CAWSISFRSQETQYF. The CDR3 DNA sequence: TGTGCCTGGAGTATTTCGTTCCGCTCCCAAGAGACCCAGTACTTC. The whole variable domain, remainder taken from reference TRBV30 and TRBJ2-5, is SQTIHQWPATLVQPVGSPLSLECTVEGTSNPNLYWYRQAAGRGLQLLFYSVGIGQISSEVPQNLSASRPQDRQFILSSKKLLLSDSGFYLCAWSISFRSQETQYFGPGTRLLVL.

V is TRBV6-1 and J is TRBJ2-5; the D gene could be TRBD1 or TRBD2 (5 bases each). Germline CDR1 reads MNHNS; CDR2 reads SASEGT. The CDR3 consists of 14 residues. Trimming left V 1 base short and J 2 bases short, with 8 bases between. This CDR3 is CASSEVGRQETQYF. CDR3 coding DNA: TGTGCCAGCAGTGAAGTGGGACGTCAAGAGACCCAGTACTTC.

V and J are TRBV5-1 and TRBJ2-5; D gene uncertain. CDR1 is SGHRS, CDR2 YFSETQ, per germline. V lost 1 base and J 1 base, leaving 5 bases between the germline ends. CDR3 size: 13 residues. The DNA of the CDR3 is TGCGCCAGCAGCTTGTTCGGCCAAGAGACCCAGTACTTC. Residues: CASSLFGQETQYF.

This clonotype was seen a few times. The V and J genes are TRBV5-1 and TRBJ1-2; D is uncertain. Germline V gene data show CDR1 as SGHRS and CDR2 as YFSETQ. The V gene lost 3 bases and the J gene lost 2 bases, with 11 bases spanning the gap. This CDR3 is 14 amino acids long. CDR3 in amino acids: CASSYGSGNYGYTF. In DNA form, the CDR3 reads TGCGCCAGCAGCTACGGGTCTGGGAACTATGGCTACACCTTC. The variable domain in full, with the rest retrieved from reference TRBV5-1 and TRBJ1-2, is KAGVTQTPRYLIKTRGQQVTLSCSPISGHRSVSWYQQTPGQGLQFLFEYFSETQRNKGNFPGRFSGRQFSNSRSEMNVSTLELGDSALYLCASSYGSGNYGYTFGSGTRLTVV.

CDR3 coding DNA: TGTGCCAGCAGCCCTGGGATCCAAACAGATACGCAGTATTTT. Translating gives CASSPGIQTDTQYF. The chain couples TRBV7-8 to TRBJ2-3; no definite D call. CDR1 and CDR2 from the germline V gene are SGHVS and FQNEAQ. The CDR3 has 14 amino acids. Between the trimmed V and J ends, which lost 5 bases and 3 bases, there was a span of 12 bases.

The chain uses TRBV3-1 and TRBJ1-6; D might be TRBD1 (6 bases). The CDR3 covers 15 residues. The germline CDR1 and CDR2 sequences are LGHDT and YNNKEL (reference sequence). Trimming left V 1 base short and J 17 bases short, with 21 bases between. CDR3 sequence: CASSQAGQGLAGVHF. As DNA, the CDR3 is TGTGCCAGCAGCCAAGCGGGCCAGGGGCTTGCGGGGGTCCACTTT. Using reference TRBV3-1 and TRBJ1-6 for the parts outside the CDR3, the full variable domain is DTAVSQTPKYLVTQMGNDKSIKCEQNLGHDTMYWYKQDSKKFLKIMFSYNNKELIINETVPNRFSPKSPDKAHLNLHINSLELGDSAVYFCASSQAGQGLAGVHFGNGTRLTVT.

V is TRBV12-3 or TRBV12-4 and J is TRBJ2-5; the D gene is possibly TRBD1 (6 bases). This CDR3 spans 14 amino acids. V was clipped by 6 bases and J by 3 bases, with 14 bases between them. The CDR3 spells CASSPRGPEETQYF. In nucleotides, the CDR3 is TGTGCCAGCAGCCCCAGGGGTCCCGAAGAGACCCAGTACTTC.

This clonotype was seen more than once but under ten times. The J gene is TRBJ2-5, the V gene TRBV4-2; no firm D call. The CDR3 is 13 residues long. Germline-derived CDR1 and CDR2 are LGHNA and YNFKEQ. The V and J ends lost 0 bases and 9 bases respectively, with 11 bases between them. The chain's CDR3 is CASSQERALAQYF. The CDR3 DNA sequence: TGTGCCAGCAGCCAAGAAAGGGCACTGGCCCAGTACTTC.

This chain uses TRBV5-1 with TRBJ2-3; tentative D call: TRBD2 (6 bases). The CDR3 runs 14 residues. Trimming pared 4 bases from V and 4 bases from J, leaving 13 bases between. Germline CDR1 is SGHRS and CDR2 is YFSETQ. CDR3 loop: CASSPTKRADTQYF. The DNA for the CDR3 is TGCGCCAGCAGCCCCACTAAGCGGGCAGATACGCAGTATTTT. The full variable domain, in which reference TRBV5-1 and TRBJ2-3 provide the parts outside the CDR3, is KAGVTQTPRYLIKTRGQQVTLSCSPISGHRSVSWYQQTPGQGLQFLFEYFSETQRNKGNFPGRFSGRQFSNSRSEMNVSTLELGDSALYLCASSPTKRADTQYFGPGTRLTVL.

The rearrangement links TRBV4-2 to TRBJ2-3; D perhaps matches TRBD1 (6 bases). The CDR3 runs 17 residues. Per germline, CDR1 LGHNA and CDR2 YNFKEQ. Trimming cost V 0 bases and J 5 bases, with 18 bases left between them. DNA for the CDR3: TGTGCCAGCAGCCAAGATCCTAGTTCAGGCAGGGGAGATACGCAGTATTTT. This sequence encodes CASSQDPSSGRGDTQYF.

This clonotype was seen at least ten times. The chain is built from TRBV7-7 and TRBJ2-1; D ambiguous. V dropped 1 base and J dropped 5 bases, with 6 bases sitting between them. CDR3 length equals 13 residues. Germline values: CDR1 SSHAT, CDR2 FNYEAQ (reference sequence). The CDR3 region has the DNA TGTGCCAGCAGCTTAGTTCCAGACAATGAGCAGTTCTTC. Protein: CASSLVPDNEQFF.

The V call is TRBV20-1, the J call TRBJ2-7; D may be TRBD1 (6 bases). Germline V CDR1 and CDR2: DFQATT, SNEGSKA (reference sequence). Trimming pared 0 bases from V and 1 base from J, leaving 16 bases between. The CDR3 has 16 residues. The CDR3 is CSAREPTGPMSYEQYF. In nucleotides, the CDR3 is TGCAGTGCTAGAGAACCTACAGGGCCGATGTCCTACGAGCAGTACTTC.

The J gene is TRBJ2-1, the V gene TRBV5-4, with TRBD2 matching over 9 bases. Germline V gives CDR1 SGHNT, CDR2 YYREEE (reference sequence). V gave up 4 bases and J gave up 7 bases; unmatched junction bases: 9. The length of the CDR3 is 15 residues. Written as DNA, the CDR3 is TGTGCCAGCAGCCAAGAGCGGGAGGCCATAAATGAGCAGTTCTTC. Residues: CASSQEREAINEQFF.

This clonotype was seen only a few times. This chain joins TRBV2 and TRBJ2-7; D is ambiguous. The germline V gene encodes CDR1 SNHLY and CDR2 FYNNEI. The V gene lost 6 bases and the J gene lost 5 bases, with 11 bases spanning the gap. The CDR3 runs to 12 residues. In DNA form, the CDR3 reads TGTGCCAGCAGCCCCGAAAGGAACGAGCAGTACTTC. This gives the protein CASSPERNEQYF.

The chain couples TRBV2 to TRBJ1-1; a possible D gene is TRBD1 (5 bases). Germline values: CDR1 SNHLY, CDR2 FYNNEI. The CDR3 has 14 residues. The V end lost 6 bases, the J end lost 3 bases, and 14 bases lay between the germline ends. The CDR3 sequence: CASSVDRVYTEAFF. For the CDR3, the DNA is TGTGCCAGCAGCGTCGACAGAGTCTACACTGAAGCTTTCTTT.

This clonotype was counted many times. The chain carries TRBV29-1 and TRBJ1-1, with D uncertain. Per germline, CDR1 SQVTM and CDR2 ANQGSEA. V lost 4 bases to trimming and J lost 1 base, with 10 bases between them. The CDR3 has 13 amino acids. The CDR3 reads CSVVGGGNTEAFF. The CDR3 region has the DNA TGCAGCGTTGTGGGCGGAGGGAACACTGAAGCTTTCTTT.